These T cell receptor beta chains were read from a single sample in a study of CD4 T cells in relation to SARS-CoV-2 and coronaviruses. Some clones are missing from TCRdb's copy, which holds only in-frame ones; the method was immunoSEQ multiplex PCR. The data show about 15,000 clones, with around 74% seen just once and about a quarter held by the top ten. These receptors have no known antigen. The sample was CD4+ T cells from PBMCs, cultured in vitro. Receptor source: a human donor in good health. CDR3s leave out the opening cysteine and the closing phenylalanine or tryptophan.

v_call,cdr3_aa
TRBV5-1,ASSLESYAYNEQF
TRBV30,AWSQTGTDTLNEQF
TRBV5-1,ASSLEGEAF
TRBV30,AWLPPPGLAGLAPGEQF
TRBV19,ASSIYWGGGELF
TRBV5-5,ASSRWSWGRSNTGELF
TRBV5-1,ASSPRTGANTGELF
TRBV10-3,AISEAITTRTYEQY
TRBV5-1,ASRAGTGSTDTQY
TRBV12-5,ASGLVLDRGGSEAF
TRBV5-1,ASSLEPPNEKLF
TRBV7-3,ASSSDGQNGYT
TRBV6-6,ASSYKSSGGNEQF
TRBV6-1,ASSGVRSSYNSPLH
TRBV9,ASSVGASGKGGYEQY
TRBV7-3,ASSLGLAGDGEQF
TRBV19,ASSALSGTINQPQH
TRBV27,ASSLVGRTNQPQH
TRBV4-1,ASSREAGTTYNTYEQY
TRBV10-3,ATTPGLASETQY
TRBV7-9,ASSFGVQETQY
TRBV6-1,ASSEGGAGGYT
TRBV30,AWDRGLSPYEQY
TRBV4-2,ASSQDEGRETQY
TRBV9,ASSVAGSGKETQY
TRBV11-2,ASSLGVWTINTGELF
TRBV19,ATRRAPGSGNTIY